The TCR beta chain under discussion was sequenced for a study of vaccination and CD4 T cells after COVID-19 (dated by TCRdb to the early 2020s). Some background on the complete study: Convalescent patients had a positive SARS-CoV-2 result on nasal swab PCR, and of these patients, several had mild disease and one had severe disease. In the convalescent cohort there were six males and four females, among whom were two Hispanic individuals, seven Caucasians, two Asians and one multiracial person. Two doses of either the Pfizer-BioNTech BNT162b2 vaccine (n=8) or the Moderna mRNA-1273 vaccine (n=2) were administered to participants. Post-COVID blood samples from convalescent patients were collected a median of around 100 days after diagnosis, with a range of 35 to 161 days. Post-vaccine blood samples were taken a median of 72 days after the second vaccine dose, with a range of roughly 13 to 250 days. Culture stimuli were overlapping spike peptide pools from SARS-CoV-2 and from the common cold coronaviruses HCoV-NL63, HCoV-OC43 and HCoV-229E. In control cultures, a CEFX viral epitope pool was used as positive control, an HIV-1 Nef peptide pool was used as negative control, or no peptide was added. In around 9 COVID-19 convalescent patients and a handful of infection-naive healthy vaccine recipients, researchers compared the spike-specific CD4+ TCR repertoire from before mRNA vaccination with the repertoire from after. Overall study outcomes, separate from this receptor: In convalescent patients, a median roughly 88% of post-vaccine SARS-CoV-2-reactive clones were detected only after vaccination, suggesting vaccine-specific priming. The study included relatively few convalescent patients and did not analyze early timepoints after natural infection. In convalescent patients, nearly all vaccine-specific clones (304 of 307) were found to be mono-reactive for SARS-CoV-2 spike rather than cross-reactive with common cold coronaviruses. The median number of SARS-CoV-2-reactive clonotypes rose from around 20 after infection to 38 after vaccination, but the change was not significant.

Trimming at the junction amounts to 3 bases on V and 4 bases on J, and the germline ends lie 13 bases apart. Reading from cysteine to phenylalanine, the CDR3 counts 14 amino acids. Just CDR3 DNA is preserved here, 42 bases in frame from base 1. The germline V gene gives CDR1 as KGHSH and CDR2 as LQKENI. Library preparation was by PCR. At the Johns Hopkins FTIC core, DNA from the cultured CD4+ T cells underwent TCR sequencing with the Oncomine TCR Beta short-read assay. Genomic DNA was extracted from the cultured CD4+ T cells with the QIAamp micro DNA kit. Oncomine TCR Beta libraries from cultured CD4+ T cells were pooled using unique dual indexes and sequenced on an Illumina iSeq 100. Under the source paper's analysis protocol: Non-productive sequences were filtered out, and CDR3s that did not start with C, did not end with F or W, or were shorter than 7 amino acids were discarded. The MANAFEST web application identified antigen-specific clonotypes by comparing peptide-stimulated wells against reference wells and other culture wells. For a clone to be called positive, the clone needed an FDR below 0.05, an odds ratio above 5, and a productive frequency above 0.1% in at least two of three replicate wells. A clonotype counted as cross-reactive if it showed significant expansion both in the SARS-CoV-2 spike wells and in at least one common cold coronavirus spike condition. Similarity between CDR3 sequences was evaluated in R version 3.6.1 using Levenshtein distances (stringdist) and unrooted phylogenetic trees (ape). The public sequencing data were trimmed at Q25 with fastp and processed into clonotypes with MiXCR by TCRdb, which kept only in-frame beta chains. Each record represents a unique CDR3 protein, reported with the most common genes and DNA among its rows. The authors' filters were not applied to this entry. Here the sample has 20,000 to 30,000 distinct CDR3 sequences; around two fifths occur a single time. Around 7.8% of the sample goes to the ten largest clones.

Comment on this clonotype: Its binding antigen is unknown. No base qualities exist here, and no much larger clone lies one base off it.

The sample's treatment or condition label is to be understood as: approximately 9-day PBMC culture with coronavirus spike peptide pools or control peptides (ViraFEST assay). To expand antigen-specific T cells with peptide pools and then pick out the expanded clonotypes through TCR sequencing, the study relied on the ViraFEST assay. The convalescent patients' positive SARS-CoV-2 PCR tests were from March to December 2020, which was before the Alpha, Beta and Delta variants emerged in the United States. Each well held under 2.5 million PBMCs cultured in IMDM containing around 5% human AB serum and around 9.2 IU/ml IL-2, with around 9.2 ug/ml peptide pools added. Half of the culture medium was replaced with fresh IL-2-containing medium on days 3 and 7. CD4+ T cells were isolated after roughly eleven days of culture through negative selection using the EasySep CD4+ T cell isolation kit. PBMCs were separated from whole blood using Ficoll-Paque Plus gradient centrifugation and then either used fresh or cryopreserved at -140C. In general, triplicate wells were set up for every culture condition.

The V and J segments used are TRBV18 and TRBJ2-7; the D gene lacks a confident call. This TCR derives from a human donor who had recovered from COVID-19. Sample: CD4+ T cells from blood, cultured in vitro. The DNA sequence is TGTGCCAGCTCACCCGGGCTAGGGCTATACGAGCAGTACTTC. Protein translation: CASSPGLGLYEQYF.